A selection of T cell receptor beta chains follows, all from one sample in a study of cytomegalovirus exposure and HLA in healthy donors. The table came from immunoSEQ multiplex PCR; TCRdb's copy has only in-frame clones and leaves some out. This table has around 60,000 clones, roughly 70% appearing once. Sequencing was carried out using PBMCs. The receptors shown here come from a man in his forties or fifties in good health and CMV-seropositive. Each CDR3 is given with its conserved first and last residue. The D gene is left open where the match is weak. Expanded clones are given a class, and other clones once, few, many or no size at all.

clone_size: .; j_call: TRBJ1-3; cdr3_length: 16; d_call: .; v_call: TRBV6-5; cdr3_nt: TGTGCCAGCAGTTACGCTACCCCGGACAGAGGCAACACCATATATTTT; cdr3_aa: CASSYATPDRGNTIYF
clone_size: .; j_call: TRBJ2-5; cdr3_length: 15; d_call: .; v_call: TRBV5-6; cdr3_nt: TGTGCCAGCAGCGGTAGTGGGCAGGGCCAAGAGACCCAGTACTTC; cdr3_aa: CASSGSGQGQETQYF
clone_size: .; j_call: TRBJ2-1; cdr3_length: 15; d_call: .; v_call: TRBV7-2; cdr3_nt: TGTGCCAGCAGCTTCAGACACCGTCCAATCAATGAGCAGTTCTTC; cdr3_aa: CASSFRHRPINEQFF
clone_size: .; j_call: TRBJ2-7; cdr3_length: 14; d_call: TRBD1; v_call: TRBV18; cdr3_nt: TGTGCCAGCTCCCCGAGACAGGGAACCTACGAGCAGTACTTC; cdr3_aa: CASSPRQGTYEQYF
clone_size: .; j_call: TRBJ1-1; cdr3_length: 15; d_call: TRBD1; v_call: TRBV7-9; cdr3_nt: TGTGCCAGCAGCCCGACAGGGGGCGGAAGAACTGAAGCTTTCTTT; cdr3_aa: CASSPTGGGRTEAFF
clone_size: few; j_call: TRBJ1-1; cdr3_length: 14; d_call: TRBD1; v_call: TRBV28; cdr3_nt: TGTGCCAGCAGTTTATTAGGGGGCTTTACTGAAGCTTTCTTT; cdr3_aa: CASSLLGGFTEAFF
clone_size: .; j_call: TRBJ2-7; cdr3_length: 14; d_call: TRBD1; v_call: TRBV5-5; cdr3_nt: TGTGCCAGCAGCAGGGGACAGGGCTTGTACGAGCAGTACTTC; cdr3_aa: CASSRGQGLYEQYF
clone_size: .; j_call: TRBJ2-7; cdr3_length: 13; d_call: TRBD1; v_call: TRBV7-9; cdr3_nt: TGTGCCAGCAGCCCCAGGGGGCCCCACGAGCAGTACTTC; cdr3_aa: CASSPRGPHEQYF
clone_size: .; j_call: TRBJ2-4; cdr3_length: 17; d_call: TRBD1; v_call: TRBV15; cdr3_nt: TGTGCCACCAGCAGGACAGGGGTAGGGGGTGCCAAAAACATTCAGTACTTC; cdr3_aa: CATSRTGVGGAKNIQYF
clone_size: .; j_call: TRBJ1-2; cdr3_length: 17; d_call: .; v_call: TRBV4-3; cdr3_nt: TGCGCCAGCAGCCAAGGCCCCCCCCGGGACAACGACTATGGCTACACCTTC; cdr3_aa: CASSQGPPRDNDYGYTF
clone_size: .; j_call: TRBJ1-1; cdr3_length: 13; d_call: TRBD1; v_call: TRBV7-3; cdr3_nt: TGTGCCAGCAGCCCCGGGACAGGGGGTGAAGCTTTCTTT; cdr3_aa: CASSPGTGGEAFF
clone_size: .; j_call: TRBJ1-4; cdr3_length: 13; d_call: .; v_call: TRBV30; cdr3_nt: TGTGCCTGGAGTGTAGATATACGGGAAAACCTGTTTTTT; cdr3_aa: CAWSVDIRENLFF
clone_size: .; j_call: TRBJ2-2; cdr3_length: 16; d_call: TRBD1; v_call: TRBV7-8; cdr3_nt: TGTGCCAGCAGGTCGGGACAGGGGGAAGGCACCGGGGAGCTGTTTTTT; cdr3_aa: CASRSGQGEGTGELFF
clone_size: .; j_call: TRBJ1-5; cdr3_length: 15; d_call: .; v_call: TRBV29-1; cdr3_nt: TGCAGCGTTGAAGTAGAAGGGGGTCGCAATCAGCCCCAGCATTTT; cdr3_aa: CSVEVEGGRNQPQHF
clone_size: .; j_call: TRBJ1-5; cdr3_length: 13; d_call: .; v_call: TRBV27; cdr3_nt: TGTGCCAGCAGTGCCGGGGGGGATCAGCCCCAGCATTTT; cdr3_aa: CASSAGGDQPQHF
clone_size: few; j_call: TRBJ2-1; cdr3_length: 18; d_call: .; v_call: TRBV5-1; cdr3_nt: TGCGCCAGCAGCTTGTGGGGGCGCAGCGGAAGTGGGAGCAATGAGCAGTTCTTC; cdr3_aa: CASSLWGRSGSGSNEQFF
clone_size: .; j_call: TRBJ2-1; cdr3_length: 14; d_call: .; v_call: TRBV5-1; cdr3_nt: TGCGCCAGCAATGGACAGGAGGGATCTAATGAGCAGTTCTTC; cdr3_aa: CASNGQEGSNEQFF
clone_size: .; j_call: TRBJ2-7; cdr3_length: 13; d_call: .; v_call: TRBV5-4; cdr3_nt: TGTGCCAGCAGCTTTCCCCCTAACTACGAGCAGTACTTC; cdr3_aa: CASSFPPNYEQYF
clone_size: .; j_call: TRBJ1-1; cdr3_length: 14; d_call: .; v_call: TRBV27; cdr3_nt: TGTGCCAGCAAACCCAGGGATTTGAACACTGAAGCTTTCTTT; cdr3_aa: CASKPRDLNTEAFF
clone_size: few; j_call: TRBJ2-2; cdr3_length: 12; d_call: .; v_call: TRBV2; cdr3_nt: TGTGCCAGCAGGGAAGGCGTCGGGGAGCTGTTTTTT; cdr3_aa: CASREGVGELFF
clone_size: few; j_call: TRBJ1-2; cdr3_length: 13; d_call: .; v_call: TRBV5-4; cdr3_nt: TGTGCCAGCAGCTTGAAGGGGGTGGAGGGCTACACCTTC; cdr3_aa: CASSLKGVEGYTF
clone_size: .; j_call: TRBJ1-1; cdr3_length: 13; d_call: .; v_call: TRBV19; cdr3_nt: TGTGCCAGTAGGGCAGGTAGTGTCCTGACAGCTTTCTTT; cdr3_aa: CASRAGSVLTAFF
clone_size: once; j_call: TRBJ2-1; cdr3_length: 16; d_call: .; v_call: TRBV30; cdr3_nt: TGTGCCTGGATTCCGGAGGGGACTCTTGACTACAATGAGCAGTTCTTC; cdr3_aa: CAWIPEGTLDYNEQFF
clone_size: .; j_call: TRBJ1-2; cdr3_length: 15; d_call: TRBD1; v_call: TRBV7-8; cdr3_nt: TGTGCCAGCAGCTTAAGGACAGGGGATAACTATGGCTACACCTTC; cdr3_aa: CASSLRTGDNYGYTF
clone_size: .; j_call: TRBJ2-2; cdr3_length: 13; d_call: TRBD2; v_call: TRBV10-3; cdr3_nt: TGTGCCCTACTAGCGGGGAACACCGGGGAGCTGTTTTTT; cdr3_aa: CALLAGNTGELFF
clone_size: .; j_call: TRBJ1-6; cdr3_length: 17; d_call: TRBD1; v_call: TRBV5-1; cdr3_nt: TGCGCCAGCAGCTTGGGTCCTCCGGGACAGGAGAATTCACCCCTCCACTTT; cdr3_aa: CASSLGPPGQENSPLHF
clone_size: .; j_call: TRBJ1-1; cdr3_length: 13; d_call: .; v_call: TRBV29-1; cdr3_nt: TGCAGCGTTCTAGGGGGTCCCGGGACTGAAGCTTTCTTT; cdr3_aa: CSVLGGPGTEAFF
clone_size: .; j_call: TRBJ2-7; cdr3_length: 13; d_call: .; v_call: TRBV2; cdr3_nt: TGTGCCAGCAGTCCCACCGGTCGGGTAGAGCAGTACTTC; cdr3_aa: CASSPTGRVEQYF
clone_size: .; j_call: TRBJ1-2; cdr3_length: 15; d_call: .; v_call: TRBV7-9; cdr3_nt: TGTGCCAGCAGCCAGAGCGCCACCCCCCTCTATGGCTACACCTTC; cdr3_aa: CASSQSATPLYGYTF
clone_size: .; j_call: TRBJ1-2; cdr3_length: 14; d_call: TRBD1; v_call: TRBV10-3; cdr3_nt: TGTGCCATCAGTGAGCCTGGGACAGGGGGCGCGTACACCTTC; cdr3_aa: CAISEPGTGGAYTF
clone_size: .; j_call: TRBJ2-5; cdr3_length: 14; d_call: .; v_call: TRBV25-1; cdr3_nt: TGTGCCAGCAGTGAACGACAGGTACAAGAGACCCAGTACTTC; cdr3_aa: CASSERQVQETQYF
clone_size: .; j_call: TRBJ1-6; cdr3_length: 16; d_call: TRBD1; v_call: TRBV30; cdr3_nt: TGTGCCTGGACTCGGCAGGGGGCCACCTATAATTCCCCCCTCCACTTT; cdr3_aa: CAWTRQGATYNSPLHF